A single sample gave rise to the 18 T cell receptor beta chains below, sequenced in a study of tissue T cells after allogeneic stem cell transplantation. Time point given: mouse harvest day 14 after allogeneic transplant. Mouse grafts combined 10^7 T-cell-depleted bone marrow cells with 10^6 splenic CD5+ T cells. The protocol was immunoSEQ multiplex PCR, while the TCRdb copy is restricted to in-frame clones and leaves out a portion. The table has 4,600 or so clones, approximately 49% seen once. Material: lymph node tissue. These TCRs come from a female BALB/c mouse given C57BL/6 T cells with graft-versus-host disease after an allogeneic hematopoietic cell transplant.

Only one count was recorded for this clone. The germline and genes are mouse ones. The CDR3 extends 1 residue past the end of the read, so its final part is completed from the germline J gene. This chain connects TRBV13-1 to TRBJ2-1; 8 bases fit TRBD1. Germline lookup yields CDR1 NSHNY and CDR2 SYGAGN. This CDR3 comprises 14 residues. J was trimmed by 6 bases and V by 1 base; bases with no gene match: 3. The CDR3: CASSDSGTGAEQFF. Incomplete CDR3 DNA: TGTGCCAGCAGTGATAGTGGGACAGGTGCTGAGCAGTTC.

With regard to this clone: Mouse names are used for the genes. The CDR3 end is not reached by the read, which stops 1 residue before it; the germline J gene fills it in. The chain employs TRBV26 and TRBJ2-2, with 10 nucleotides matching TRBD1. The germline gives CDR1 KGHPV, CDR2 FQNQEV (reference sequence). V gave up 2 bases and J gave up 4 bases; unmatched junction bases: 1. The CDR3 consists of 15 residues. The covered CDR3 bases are TGTGCCAGCAGTCTGGACAGGGGGCTCACCGGGCAGCTCTAC. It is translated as CASSLDRGLTGQLY. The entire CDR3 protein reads CASSLDRGLTGQLYF. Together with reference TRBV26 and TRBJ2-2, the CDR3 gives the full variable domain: NSKVIQTPRYLVKGQGQKAKMRCIPEKGHPVVFWYQQNKNNEFKFLINFQNQEVLQQIDMTEKRFSAECPSNSPCSLEIQSSEAGDSALYLCASSLDRGLTGQLYFGEGSKLTVL.

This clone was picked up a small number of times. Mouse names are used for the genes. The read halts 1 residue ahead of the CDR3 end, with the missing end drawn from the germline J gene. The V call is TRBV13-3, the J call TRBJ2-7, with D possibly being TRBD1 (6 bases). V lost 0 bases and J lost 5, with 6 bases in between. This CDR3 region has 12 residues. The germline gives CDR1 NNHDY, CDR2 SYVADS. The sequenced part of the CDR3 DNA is TGTGCCAGCAGTGATGGACAGGATGAACAGTAC. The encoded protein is CASSDGQDEQY. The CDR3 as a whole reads CASSDGQDEQYF.

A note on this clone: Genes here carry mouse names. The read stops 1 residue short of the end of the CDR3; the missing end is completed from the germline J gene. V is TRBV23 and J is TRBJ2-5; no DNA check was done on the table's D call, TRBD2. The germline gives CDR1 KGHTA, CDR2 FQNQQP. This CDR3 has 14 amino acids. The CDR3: CSSRDWGDKDTQYF. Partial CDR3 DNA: TGCTCCAGCAGAGACTGGGGGGATAAAGACACCCAGTAC.

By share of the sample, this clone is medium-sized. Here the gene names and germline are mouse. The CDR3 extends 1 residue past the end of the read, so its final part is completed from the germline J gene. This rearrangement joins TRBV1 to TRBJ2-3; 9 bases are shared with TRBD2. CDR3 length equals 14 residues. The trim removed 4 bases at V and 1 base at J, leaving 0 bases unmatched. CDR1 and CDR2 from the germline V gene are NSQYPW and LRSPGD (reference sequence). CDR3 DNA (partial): TGCACCTGCAGTGGGACTGGGGGTGCAGAAACGCTGTAT. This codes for CTCSGTGGAETLY. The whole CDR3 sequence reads CTCSGTGGAETLYF.

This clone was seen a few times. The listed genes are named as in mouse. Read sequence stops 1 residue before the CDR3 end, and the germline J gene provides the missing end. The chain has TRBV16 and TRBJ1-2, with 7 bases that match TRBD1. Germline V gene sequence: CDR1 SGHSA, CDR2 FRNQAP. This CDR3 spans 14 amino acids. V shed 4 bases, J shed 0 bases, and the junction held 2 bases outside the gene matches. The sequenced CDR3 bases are TGTGCAAGCAGCTCAGGGACAGCAAACTCCGACTACACC. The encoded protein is CASSSGTANSDYT. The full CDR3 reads CASSSGTANSDYTF.

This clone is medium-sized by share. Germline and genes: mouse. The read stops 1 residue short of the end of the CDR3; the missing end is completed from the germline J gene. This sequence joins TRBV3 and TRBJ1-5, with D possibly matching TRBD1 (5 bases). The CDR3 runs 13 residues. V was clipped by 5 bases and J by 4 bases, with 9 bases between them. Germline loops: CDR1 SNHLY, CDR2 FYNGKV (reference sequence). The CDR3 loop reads CASSPRQNQAPLF. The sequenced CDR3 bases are TGTGCCAGCAGCCCCCGACAGAACCAGGCTCCGCTT.

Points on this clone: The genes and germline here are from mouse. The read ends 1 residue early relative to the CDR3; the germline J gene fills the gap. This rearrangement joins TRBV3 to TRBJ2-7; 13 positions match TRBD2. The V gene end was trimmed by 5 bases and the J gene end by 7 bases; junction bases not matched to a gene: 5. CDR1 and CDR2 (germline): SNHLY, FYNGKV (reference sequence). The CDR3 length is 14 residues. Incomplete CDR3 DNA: TGTGCCAGCAGCGCGGGACTGGGGGGGAGGGAACAGTAC. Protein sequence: CASSAGLGGREQY. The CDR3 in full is CASSAGLGGREQYF. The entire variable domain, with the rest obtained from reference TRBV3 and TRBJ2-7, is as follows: GPKVLQIPSHQIIDMGQMVTLNCDPVSNHLYFYWYKQILGQQMEFLVNFYNGKVMEKSKLFKDQFSVERPDGSYFTLKIQPTALEDSAVYFCASSAGLGGREQYFGPGTRLTVL.

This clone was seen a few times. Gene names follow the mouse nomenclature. This CDR3 is CASSQGGLGTYEQYF. The CDR3 bases that were read are TGTGCCAGCAGCCAGGGGGGACTGGGGACCTATGAACAGTAC. The rearrangement joins TRBV5 to TRBJ2-7; 10 bases are a match to TRBD2. Read data end 1 residue before the CDR3 end; the end is taken from the germline J gene. Germline values: CDR1 LGHNA, CDR2 YNLKQL (reference sequence). V lost 3 bases and J lost 2; bases outside the gene matches: 4. The CDR3 runs 15 residues.

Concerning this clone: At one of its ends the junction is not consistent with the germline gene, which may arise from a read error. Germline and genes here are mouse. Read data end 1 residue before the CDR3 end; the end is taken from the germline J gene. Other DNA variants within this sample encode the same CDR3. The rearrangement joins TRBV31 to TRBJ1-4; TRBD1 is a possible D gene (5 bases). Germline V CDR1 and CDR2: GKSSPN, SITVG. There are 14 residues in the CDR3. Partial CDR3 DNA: TGTGCCTGGAGTCTACAGGTTTCCAACGAAAGGTTATTT. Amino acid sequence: CAWSLQVSNERLF. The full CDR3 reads CAWSLQVSNERLFF.

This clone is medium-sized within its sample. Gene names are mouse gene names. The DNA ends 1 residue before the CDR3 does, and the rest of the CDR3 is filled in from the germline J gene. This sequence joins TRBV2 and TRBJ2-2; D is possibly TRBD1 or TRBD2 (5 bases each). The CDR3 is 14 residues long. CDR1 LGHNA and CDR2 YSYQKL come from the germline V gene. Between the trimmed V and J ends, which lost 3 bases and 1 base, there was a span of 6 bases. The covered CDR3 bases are TGTGCCAGCAGCCAGGGGGAAAACACCGGGCAGCTCTAC. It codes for CASSQGENTGQLY. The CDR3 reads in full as CASSQGENTGQLYF.

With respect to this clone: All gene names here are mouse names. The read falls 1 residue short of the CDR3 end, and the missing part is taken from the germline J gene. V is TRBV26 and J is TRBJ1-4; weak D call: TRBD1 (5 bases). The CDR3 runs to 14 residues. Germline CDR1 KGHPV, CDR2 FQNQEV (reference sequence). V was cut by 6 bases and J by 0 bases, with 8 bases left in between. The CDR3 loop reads CASSTGFSNERLFF. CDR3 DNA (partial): TGTGCCAGCAGCACAGGATTTTCCAACGAAAGATTATTT.

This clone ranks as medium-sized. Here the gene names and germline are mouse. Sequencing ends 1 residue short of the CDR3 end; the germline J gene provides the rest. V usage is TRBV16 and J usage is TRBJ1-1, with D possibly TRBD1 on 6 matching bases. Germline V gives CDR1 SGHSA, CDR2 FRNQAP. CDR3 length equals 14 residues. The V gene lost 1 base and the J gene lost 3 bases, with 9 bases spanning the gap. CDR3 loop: CASSLVGGHTEVFF. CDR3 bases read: TGTGCAAGCAGCTTAGTGGGGGGGCACACAGAAGTCTTC.

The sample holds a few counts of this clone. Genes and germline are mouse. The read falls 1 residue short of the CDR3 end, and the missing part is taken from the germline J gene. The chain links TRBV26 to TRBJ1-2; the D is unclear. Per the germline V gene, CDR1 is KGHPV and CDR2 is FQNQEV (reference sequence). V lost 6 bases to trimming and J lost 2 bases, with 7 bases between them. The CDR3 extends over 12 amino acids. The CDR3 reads CASSPVNSDYTF. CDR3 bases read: TGTGCCAGCAGCCCTGTTAACTCCGACTACACC.

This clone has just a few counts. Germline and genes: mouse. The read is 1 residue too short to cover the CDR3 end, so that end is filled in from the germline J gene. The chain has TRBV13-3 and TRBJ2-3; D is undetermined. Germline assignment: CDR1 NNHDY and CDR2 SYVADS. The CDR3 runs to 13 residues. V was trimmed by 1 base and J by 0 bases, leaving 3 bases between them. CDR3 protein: CASSDYSAETLYF. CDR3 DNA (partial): TGTGCCAGCAGTGATTATAGTGCAGAAACGCTGTAT.

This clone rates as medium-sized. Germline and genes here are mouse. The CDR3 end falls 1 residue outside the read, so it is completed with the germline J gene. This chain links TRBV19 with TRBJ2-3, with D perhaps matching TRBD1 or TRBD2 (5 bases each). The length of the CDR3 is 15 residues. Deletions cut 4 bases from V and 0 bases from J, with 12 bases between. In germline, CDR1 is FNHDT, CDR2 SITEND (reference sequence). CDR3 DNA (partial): TGTGCCAGCAGTCCACGGGGGAAGAGTGCAGAAACGCTGTAT. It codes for CASSPRGKSAETLY. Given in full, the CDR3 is CASSPRGKSAETLYF.

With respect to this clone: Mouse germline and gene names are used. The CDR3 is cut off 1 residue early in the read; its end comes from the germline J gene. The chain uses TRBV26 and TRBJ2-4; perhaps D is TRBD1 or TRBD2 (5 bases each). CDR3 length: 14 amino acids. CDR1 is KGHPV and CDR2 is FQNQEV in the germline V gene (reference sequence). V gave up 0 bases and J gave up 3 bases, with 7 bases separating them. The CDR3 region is CASSLSGQQNTLYF. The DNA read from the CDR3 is TGTGCCAGCAGTCTGTCGGGGCAGCAAAACACCTTGTAC. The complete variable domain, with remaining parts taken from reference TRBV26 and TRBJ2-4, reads NSKVIQTPRYLVKGQGQKAKMRCIPEKGHPVVFWYQQNKNNEFKFLINFQNQEVLQQIDMTEKRFSAECPSNSPCSLEIQSSEAGDSALYLCASSLSGQQNTLYFGAGTRLSVL.

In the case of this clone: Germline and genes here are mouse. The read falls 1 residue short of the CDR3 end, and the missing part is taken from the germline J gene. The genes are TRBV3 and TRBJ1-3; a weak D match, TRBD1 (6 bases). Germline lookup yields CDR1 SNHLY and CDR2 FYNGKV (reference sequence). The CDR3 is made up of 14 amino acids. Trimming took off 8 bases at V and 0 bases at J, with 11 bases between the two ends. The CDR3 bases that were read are TGTGCCAGCTCCCGGACAGTTTCTGGAAATACGCTCTAT. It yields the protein CASSRTVSGNTLY. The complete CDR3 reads CASSRTVSGNTLYF.